The rows below give T cell receptor beta chains drawn from one sample of a study of blood T cell repertoires in COVID-19. Generated by immunoSEQ multiplex PCR, the TCRdb table keeps only in-frame clones and is missing some. The table lists fewer than 50,000 clones, roughly 70% of them singletons. Sequenced sample: peripheral blood. The source is an elderly man with acute or convalescent COVID-19. CDR3s leave out the opening cysteine and the closing phenylalanine or tryptophan. Each record gives: CDR3 protein, J gene, V gene, CDR3 length.

ASSSSGDRANEKLF	TRBJ1-4	TRBV5-1	14
ASSLTGTEAF	TRBJ1-1	TRBV6-2/TRBV6-3	10
ASSLPPGSGNTIY	TRBJ1-3	TRBV7-8	13
SATDRGHQPQH	TRBJ1-5	TRBV20-1	11
ASSMLTAETQY	TRBJ2-5	TRBV19	11
ASFPSPGGDEKLF	TRBJ1-4	TRBV5-1	13
ASSHPGTKTGELF	TRBJ2-2	TRBV7-8	13
ASSNLVETSYNEQF	TRBJ2-1	TRBV6-2/TRBV6-3	14
ASANGVAGLGETQY	TRBJ2-5	TRBV7-6	14
ASSIDIAGGYNEQF	TRBJ2-1	TRBV19	14
ASSPDSYVGYT	TRBJ1-2	TRBV6-5	11
ASSWTQGDYGYT	TRBJ1-2	TRBV7-2	12
ASSLDGSYEQY	TRBJ2-7	TRBV5-1	11
AISESASGGAGEQY	TRBJ2-7	TRBV10-3	14
ASSQGGLAGPNTGELF	TRBJ2-2	TRBV4-3	16
ASNLQGNSPLH	TRBJ1-6	TRBV7-2	11
ASRPSGSRNEQF	TRBJ2-1	TRBV14	12
ASSIQETQY	TRBJ2-5	TRBV13	9
ASSLSYKSTDTQY	TRBJ2-3	TRBV5-1	13
ASSYASRGYGYT	TRBJ1-2	TRBV6-6	12
ASSGAELRY	TRBJ2-5	TRBV5-1	9
ASSVSGSSYNEQF	TRBJ2-1	TRBV7-6	13
SVPNSMNTEAF	TRBJ1-1	TRBV29-1	11
ASSELPGGTGYRYSNQPQH	TRBJ1-5	TRBV6-1	19
ASSPLDIFGGYT	TRBJ1-2	TRBV19	12
ASSPEVSGTVGGANVLT	TRBJ2-6	TRBV18	17
ASSLTSGVEQY	TRBJ2-7	TRBV5-4	11
ASSLEVAGSYEQY	TRBJ2-7	TRBV7-3	13
ASSLSPDSSYNSPLH	TRBJ1-6	TRBV7-2	15
AWSTKGQGGDTQY	TRBJ2-3	TRBV30	13
ASSPRQSSYEQY	TRBJ2-7	TRBV7-9	12
ASSLGQAGAEQF	TRBJ2-1	TRBV5-1	12
ASSDRDRATEAF	TRBJ1-1	TRBV2	12
ASSSTSGSYEQY	TRBJ2-7	TRBV5-4	12
ASSTTGRNTEAF	TRBJ1-1	TRBV7-8	12
ASSPRRDWGGNEQF	TRBJ2-1	TRBV3-1/TRBV3-2	14
ASSLGQGAYEQY	TRBJ2-7	TRBV5-1	12
ASANLQGYGYT	TRBJ1-2	TRBV25-1	11
ASNGGANTEAF	TRBJ1-1	TRBV28	11
ASSPEGQGHYGYT	TRBJ1-2	TRBV18	13
ASSVGRGTDTQY	TRBJ2-3	TRBV9	12
ASVRGIGNTGELF	TRBJ2-2	TRBV9	13
ASSSTSGGEQY	TRBJ2-7	TRBV19	11
ASRILEGGRGTGELF	TRBJ2-2	TRBV19	15
ASSLAGVYNEQF	TRBJ2-1	TRBV11-2	12
ASSFNPGQGYNEQF	TRBJ2-1	TRBV7-9	14
ASSLEGGGSYEQY	TRBJ2-7	TRBV5-1	13
AWSAQGSMTEAF	TRBJ1-1	TRBV30	12
ASSPRQVSYEQY	TRBJ2-7	TRBV9	12
ASSWQEKETQY	TRBJ2-5	TRBV6-5	11
ASSPRQREQF	TRBJ2-1	TRBV7-9	10
ASSLVGTDPNQPQH	TRBJ1-5	TRBV5-5	14